Listed here is a single TCR beta chain. The CDR3 is 17 amino acids. J lost 5 bases, V lost 0 bases, and 6 bases had no gene match. Germline V gene lookup returns CDR1 LGHDT and CDR2 YNNKEL (reference sequence). This entry is derived from a study of blood T cell repertoires in COVID-19. Study information: COVID-19 samples, acute and convalescent, were from the United States, Italy and Spain. Sources were T cells, B-cell-depleted T cells, or PBMCs; the material itself was cDNA or gDNA.

Authors' methods: Amplification of reference gene primers provided the estimated nucleated cell counts. Profiled with immunoSEQ multiplex PCR; TCRdb holds only in-frame clones, not every one. V, J and clone size reflect that table, while D and trimming were determined from the DNA. The repertoire includes approximately 130,000 clones, 80% of them detected once, and more than 20% sits in the top ten. The receptor's source is a human donor in a cohort sampled during active COVID-19. The chain couples TRBV3-1 (or the pseudogene TRBV3-2) to TRBJ2-5, with TRBD2 matching 13 bases. Sequencing was done on a sample of peripheral blood. The CDR3 nucleotides read TGTGCCAGCAGCCAAGAAACTAGCGGGAGGGCCTCGGAGACCCAGTACTTC. It specifies CASSQETSGRASETQYF.